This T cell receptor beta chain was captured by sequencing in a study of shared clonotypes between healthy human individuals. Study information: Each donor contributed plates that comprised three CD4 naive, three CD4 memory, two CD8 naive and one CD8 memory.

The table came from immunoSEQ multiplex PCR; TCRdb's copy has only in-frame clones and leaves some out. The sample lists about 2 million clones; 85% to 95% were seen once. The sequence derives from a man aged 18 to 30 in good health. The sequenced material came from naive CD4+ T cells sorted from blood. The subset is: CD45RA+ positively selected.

The CDR3 sequence: CAWSVNLLGNRDTEAFF. The CDR3 DNA follows: TGTGCCTGGAGTGTAAATCTACTGGGGAACAGGGACACTGAAGCTTTCTTT. The rearrangement joins TRBV30 to TRBJ1-1; perhaps TRBD1 as D (6 bases). Germline V lookup: CDR1 GTSNPN, CDR2 SVGIG (reference sequence). Between the trimmed V and J ends, which lost 0 bases and 3 bases, there was a span of 20 bases. CDR3 length: 17 residues.